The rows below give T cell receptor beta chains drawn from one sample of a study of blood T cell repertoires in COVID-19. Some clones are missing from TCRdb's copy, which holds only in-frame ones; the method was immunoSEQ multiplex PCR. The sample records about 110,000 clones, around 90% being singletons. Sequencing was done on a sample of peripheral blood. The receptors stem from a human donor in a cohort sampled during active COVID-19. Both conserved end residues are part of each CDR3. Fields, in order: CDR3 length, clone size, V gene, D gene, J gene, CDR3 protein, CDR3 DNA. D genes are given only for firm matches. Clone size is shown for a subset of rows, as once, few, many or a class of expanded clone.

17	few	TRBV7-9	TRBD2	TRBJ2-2	CASSLAPSSGEPGELFF	TGTGCCAGCAGCTTAGCCCCTTCTAGCGGAGAGCCCGGGGAGCTGTTTTTT
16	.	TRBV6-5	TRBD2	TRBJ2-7	CASSYSYSGSLHEQYF	TGTGCCAGCAGTTACTCGTACAGCGGGAGTCTCCACGAGCAGTACTTC
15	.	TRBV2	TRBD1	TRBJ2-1	CASIDYGTVNEQQFF	TGTGCCAGCATCGACTACGGGACAGTGAATGAGCAGCAGTTCTTC
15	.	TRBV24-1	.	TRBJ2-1	CATSDSTASGDEQFF	TGTGCCACCAGTGACTCGACAGCTTCTGGGGATGAGCAGTTCTTC
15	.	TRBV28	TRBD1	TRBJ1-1	CASSKPGQGKTEAFF	TGTGCCAGCAGTAAACCGGGACAGGGGAAGACTGAAGCTTTCTTT
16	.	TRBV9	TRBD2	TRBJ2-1	CASSAPIAGGSNEQFF	TGTGCCAGCAGCGCCCCAATAGCGGGAGGGTCCAATGAGCAGTTCTTC
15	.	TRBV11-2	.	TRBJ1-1	CASSLSPGWNTEAFF	TGTGCCAGCAGCTTATCACCAGGGTGGAACACTGAAGCTTTCTTT
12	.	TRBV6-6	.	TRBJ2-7	CASSQGTYEQYF	TGTGCCAGCAGTCAGGGGACCTACGAGCAGTACTTC
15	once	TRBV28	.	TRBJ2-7	CASSYTGSPSYEQYF	TGTGCCAGCAGTTATACAGGGTCTCCTTCTTACGAGCAGTACTTC
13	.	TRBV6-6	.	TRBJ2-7	CASSYLNSAEQYF	TGTGCCAGCAGTTACTTAAACAGTGCCGAGCAGTACTTC
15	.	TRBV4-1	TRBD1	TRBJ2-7	CASSPLLTGGNEQYF	TGCGCCAGCAGCCCCCTACTGACAGGGGGAAACGAGCAGTACTTC
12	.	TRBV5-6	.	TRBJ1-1	CASSLRGTEAFF	TGTGCCAGCAGCTTGAGGGGGACTGAAGCTTTCTTT
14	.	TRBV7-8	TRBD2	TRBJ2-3	CASSPGLAADTQYF	TGTGCCAGCAGCCCAGGACTAGCAGCAGATACGCAGTATTTT
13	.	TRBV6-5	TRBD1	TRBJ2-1	CASSTSGGNEQFF	TGTGCCAGCAGTACCTCAGGGGGAAATGAGCAGTTCTTC
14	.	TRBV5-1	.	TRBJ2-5	CASSLDPGKETQYF	TGCGCCAGCAGCTTGGATCCAGGGAAAGAGACCCAGTACTTC
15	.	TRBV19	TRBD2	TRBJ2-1	CASSIEVSGSSEQFF	TGTGCCAGTAGTATAGAAGTAAGCGGGAGCAGTGAGCAGTTCTTC
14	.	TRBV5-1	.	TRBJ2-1	CASSLELAIKNQFF	TGCGCCAGCAGCTTGGAACTAGCAATTAAAAACCAGTTCTTC
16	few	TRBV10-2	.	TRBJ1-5	CASSGTEAYSNQPQHF	TGCGCCAGCAGTGGGACAGAGGCTTATAGCAATCAGCCCCAGCATTTT
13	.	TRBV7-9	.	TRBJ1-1	CASSLPGDTEAFF	TGTGCCAGCAGCTTACCAGGGGATACTGAAGCTTTCTTT
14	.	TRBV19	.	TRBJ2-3	CASTAARDRDTQYF	TGTGCCAGTACGGCAGCGAGAGATAGAGATACGCAGTATTTT
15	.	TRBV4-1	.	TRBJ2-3	CASSQGLASGDTQYF	TGCGCCAGCAGCCAAGGGCTAGCGTCGGGAGATACGCAGTATTTT
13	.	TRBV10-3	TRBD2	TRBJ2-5	CAISLAGKETQYF	TGTGCCATCAGTTTAGCGGGGAAAGAGACCCAGTACTTC
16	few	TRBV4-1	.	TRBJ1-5	CASSPTSGGAVQPQHF	TGCGCCAGCAGCCCAACCAGCGGGGGGGCGGTCCAGCCCCAGCATTTT
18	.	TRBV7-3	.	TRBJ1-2	CASSLTGGRGVANYGYTF	TGTGCCAGCAGCTTAACAGGGGGTAGGGGTGTCGCTAACTATGGCTACACCTTC
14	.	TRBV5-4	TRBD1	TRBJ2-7	CASTLWDSSYEQYF	TGTGCCAGCACCTTGTGGGACAGCTCCTACGAGCAGTACTTC
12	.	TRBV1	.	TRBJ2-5	CTSSQGLGTQYF	TGCACCAGCAGCCAGGGACTAGGGACCCAGTACTTC
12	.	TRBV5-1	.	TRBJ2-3	CATSPGADTQYF	TGCGCCACCTCCCCAGGGGCAGATACGCAGTATTTT
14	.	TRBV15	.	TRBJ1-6	CATSRDLLNSPLHF	TGTGCCACCAGCAGAGATCTCCTCAATTCACCCCTCCACTTT
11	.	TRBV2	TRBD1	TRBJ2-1	CASSALTGWFF	TGTGCCAGCAGTGCGCTGACAGGGTGGTTCTTC
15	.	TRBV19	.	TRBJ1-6	CASSISWRDLTALHF	TGTGCCAGTAGTATTAGTTGGCGGGACCTAACGGCCCTCCACTTT
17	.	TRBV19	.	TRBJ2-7	CASSPLLRDTPFYEQYF	TGTGCCAGTAGCCCTCTTCTCCGGGACACCCCTTTCTACGAGCAGTACTTC
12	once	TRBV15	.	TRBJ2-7	CATSEGDYEQYF	TGTGCCACCAGCGAGGGGGATTACGAGCAGTACTTC
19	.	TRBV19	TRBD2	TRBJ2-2	CASSIESPAGAANTGELFF	TGTGCCAGTAGTATAGAAAGTCCAGCGGGAGCCGCGAACACCGGGGAGCTGTTTTTT
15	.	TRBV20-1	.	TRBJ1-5	CSASLTGTPNQPQHF	TGCAGTGCTAGTCTTACAGGGACCCCTAATCAGCCCCAGCATTTT
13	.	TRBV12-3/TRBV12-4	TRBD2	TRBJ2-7	CASSLGPAGEQYF	TGTGCCAGCAGTTTAGGACCAGCGGGAGAACAGTACTTC
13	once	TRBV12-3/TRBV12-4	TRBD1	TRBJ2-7	CASSRTGEDEQYF	TGTGCCAGCAGTCGGACAGGGGAAGACGAGCAGTACTTC
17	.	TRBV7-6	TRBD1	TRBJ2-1	CASSPGQGESSYNEQFF	TGTGCCAGCAGCCCGGGACAGGGCGAGAGCTCCTACAATGAGCAGTTCTTC
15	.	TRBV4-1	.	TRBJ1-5	CASSQDWGANQPQHF	TGCGCCAGCAGCCAAGATTGGGGCGCGAATCAGCCCCAGCATTTT
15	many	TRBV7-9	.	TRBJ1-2	CASSSQDSRPYGYTF	TGTGCCAGCAGCTCTCAGGACAGCCGACCCTATGGCTACACCTTC
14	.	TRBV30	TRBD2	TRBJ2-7	CAWSVGGSSYEQYF	TGTGCCTGGAGTGTGGGGGGGAGCTCCTACGAGCAGTACTTC
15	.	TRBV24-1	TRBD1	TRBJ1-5	CATSDGQGGYQPQHF	TGTGCCACCAGTGATGGGCAGGGGGGATATCAGCCCCAGCATTTT
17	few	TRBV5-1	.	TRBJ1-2	CASSSGTGKALTDGYTF	TGCGCCAGCAGCTCAGGCACAGGGAAGGCATTGACGGATGGCTACACCTTC
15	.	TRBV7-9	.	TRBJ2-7	CASSLALAPSDEQYF	TGTGCCAGCAGCTTAGCCCTCGCCCCTAGCGACGAGCAGTACTTC
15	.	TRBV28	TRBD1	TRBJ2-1	CASSLTGGAYNEQFF	TGTGCCAGCAGCCTTACAGGGGGCGCCTACAATGAGCAGTTCTTC
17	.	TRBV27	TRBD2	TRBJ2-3	CASSSGVGASGRDTQYF	TGTGCCAGCAGTTCCGGGGTAGGGGCTAGCGGGAGAGATACGCAGTATTTT
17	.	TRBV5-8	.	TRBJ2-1	CASSLVRVKGFYNEQFF	TGTGCCAGCAGCTTGGTCCGGGTTAAGGGGTTTTACAATGAGCAGTTCTTC
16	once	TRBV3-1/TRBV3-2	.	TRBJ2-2	CASSQGIGLVAGELFF	TGTGCCAGCAGCCAAGGAATCGGGTTGGTCGCCGGGGAGCTGTTTTTT
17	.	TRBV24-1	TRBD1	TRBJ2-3	CATSAGTGGQRTDTQYF	TGTGCCACCAGCGCCGGGACAGGGGGCCAAAGGACAGATACGCAGTATTTT
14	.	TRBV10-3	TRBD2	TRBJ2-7	CAITSAAGGGEQYF	TGTGCCATCACCTCGGCGGCGGGAGGGGGCGAGCAGTACTTC